Below are 25 T cell receptor beta chains sequenced from a single sample in a study of OX40 agonist ivuxolimab in advanced cancers. Only in-frame clones appear in the TCRdb table, and some are missing; sequencing was by immunoSEQ multiplex PCR. This sample carries around 66,000 clones, around 89% of them seen once, and the ten largest clones take about 10%. The material sequenced was CD4+ or CD8+ T cells sorted from blood, taken in a trial of the OX40 agonist ivuxolimab. The receptors come from an adult with an advanced solid tumor such as melanoma, head and neck, liver or kidney cancer.

The chain carries TRBV19 and TRBJ1-2; weak D call: TRBD1 (6 bases). The V end was cut by 3 bases, the J end by 5 bases, with 10 bases between. CDR3 length: 13 amino acids. Germline V gives CDR1 LNHDA, CDR2 SQIVND (reference sequence). CDR3 sequence: CASSIKGDYGYTF. For the CDR3, the DNA is TGTGCCAGTAGTATTAAGGGGGATTATGGCTACACCTTC.

The chain combines TRBV5-1 with TRBJ2-1; 7 nucleotides line up with TRBD2. The V gene's germline CDR1 is SGHRS and CDR2 YFSETQ. Unmatched junction bases numbered 10, after V lost 0 bases and J lost 1 base. The CDR3 loop spans 18 amino acids. The CDR3 DNA reads as TGCGCCAGCAGCTTGGCCCGGGGGAGCGGGGAGTCCTACAATGAGCAGTTCTTC. Its translation: CASSLARGSGESYNEQFF.

The rearrangement uses TRBV6-5 and TRBJ2-7; perhaps D is TRBD1 or TRBD2 (5 bases each). Deletions cut 0 bases from V and 4 bases from J, with 13 bases between. Germline CDR1 and CDR2: MNHEY and SVGAGI. The CDR3 has 15 amino acids. CDR3: CASSYSGASTYEQYF. Written as DNA, the CDR3 is TGTGCCAGCAGTTACTCCGGGGCCAGCACTTACGAGCAGTACTTC.

The chain uses TRBV7-2 and TRBJ2-5; D ambiguous. The J call is in doubt because the DNA end fits TRBJ2-7 better. Germline assignment: CDR1 SGHTA and CDR2 FQGNSA. This CDR3 is 13 amino acids long. CDR3 coding DNA: TGTGCCAGCAGCTTAGCTGCCGCTCACGAGCAGTACTTC. It yields the protein CASSLAAAHEQYF.

The genes are TRBV6-1 and TRBJ2-7; TRBD1 might be the D (7 bases). Germline assignment: CDR1 MNHNS and CDR2 SASEGT. The CDR3 is 14 amino acids. V was clipped by 2 bases and J by 3 bases, with 11 bases between them. The CDR3, as DNA: TGTGCCAGCAGTGAACAGGGGGGATTCTACGAGCAGTACTTC. Its translation: CASSEQGGFYEQYF.

The CDR3 DNA follows: TGTGCCAGCAGCTTGAACAGGGGCTACGAGCAGTACTTC. Translating it yields CASSLNRGYEQYF. The rearrangement links TRBV5-6 to TRBJ2-7, with 7 bases fitting TRBD1. CDR3 length: 13 amino acids. Germline V CDR1 and CDR2: SGHDT, YYEEEE. With 1 base clipped from V and 3 bases from J, the junction kept 1 base outside the gene matches.

The V and J genes are TRBV11-1 and TRBJ2-6; D not resolved. V was trimmed by 3 bases and J by 1 base, leaving 4 bases between them. The CDR3 is 14 residues long. Germline CDR1 SGHAT, CDR2 FQDESV (reference sequence). CDR3 amino acids: CASSLESGANVLTF. The CDR3 DNA is TGTGCCAGCAGCTTGGAATCTGGGGCCAACGTCCTGACTTTC.

V is TRBV6-1 and J is TRBJ2-5, with 7 bases that match TRBD2. This CDR3 contains 16 residues. The V and J ends lost 1 base and 4 bases, in that order; junction bases with no gene match: 9. Germline CDR1 MNHNS, CDR2 SASEGT. The CDR3 DNA follows: TGTGCCAGCAGTGAAGGCCAAGCGGGAAATCTAGAGACCCAGTACTTC. It codes for CASSEGQAGNLETQYF.

This chain links TRBV27 with TRBJ2-1; 7 bases line up with TRBD1. The CDR3 covers 15 residues. V gave up 4 bases and J gave up 6 bases; unmatched junction bases: 9. Germline V gives CDR1 MNHEY, CDR2 SMNVEV (reference sequence). Written as DNA, the CDR3 is TGTGCCAGCAGTTCCAGGGGGTTAGACCCCAATGAGCAGTTCTTC. It codes for CASSSRGLDPNEQFF.

V and J are TRBV5-1 and TRBJ1-5; D not resolved. Germline V lookup: CDR1 SGHRS, CDR2 YFSETQ. V lost 1 base, J lost 0 bases, and 8 bases lay in between. The CDR3 length is 15 residues. DNA of the CDR3: TGCGCCAGCAGCTTGTACGGGGATAGCAATCAGCCCCAGCATTTT. It encodes CASSLYGDSNQPQHF. The variable domain in full, completed from reference TRBV5-1 and TRBJ1-5, reads KAGVTQTPRYLIKTRGQQVTLSCSPISGHRSVSWYQQTPGQGLQFLFEYFSETQRNKGNFPGRFSGRQFSNSRSEMNVSTLELGDSALYLCASSLYGDSNQPQHFGDGTRLSIL.

As to this clone: The junction does not match germline at one end; this may be a read error. The V gene is TRBV7-7, the J gene TRBJ2-1; 8 nucleotides align to TRBD2. The CDR3 has 17 amino acids. The germline V gene has CDR1 SSHAT and CDR2 FNYEAQ (reference sequence). CDR3 bases: TGTGCTAGCAGCTTAGATAGAACTAGCGGCCAAAGGGGTGAGCAGTTCTTC. Translation gives CASSLDRTSGQRGEQFF.

The CDR3 region is CSASGNQPQHF. In nucleotides, the CDR3 is TGCAGTGCTAGCGGCAATCAGCCCCAGCATTTT. The chain uses TRBV20-1 and TRBJ1-5, with D unresolved. The CDR3 runs to 11 residues. The germline V and J ends were trimmed by 3 bases and 2 bases, with 2 bases remaining between them. From germline, CDR1 is DFQATT and CDR2 SNEGSKA (reference sequence).

The sample holds one count of this clone. In nucleotides, the CDR3 is TGTGCCAGCAGTTGGGGTTACTCCTACGAGCAGTACTTC. It codes for CASSWGYSYEQYF. This chain uses TRBV27 with TRBJ2-7; no definite D call. Germline V gene sequence: CDR1 MNHEY, CDR2 SMNVEV (reference sequence). V was clipped by 4 bases and J by 0 bases, with 7 bases between them. The CDR3 is 13 amino acids.

Only one count was recorded for this clone. This rearrangement joins TRBV7-8 to TRBJ2-7; a possible D gene is TRBD1 (5 bases). Germline V lookup: CDR1 SGHVS, CDR2 FQNEAQ. The CDR3 has 16 residues. Trimming cost V 3 bases and J 3 bases, with 18 bases left between them. The CDR3 nucleotides are TGTGCCAGCAGCTTCGGGTACGGAAGGGGTGGCTACGAGCAGTACTTC. Translated, it gives CASSFGYGRGGYEQYF.

Of note for this clone: A junction boundary mismatches the germline segment, possibly from a read error. The chain recombines TRBV7-7 with TRBJ2-1; 8 positions agree with TRBD2. Germline V gene data show CDR1 as SSHAT and CDR2 as FNYEAQ (reference sequence). The CDR3 covers 15 residues. The CDR3 spells CASSPVAGTYNEQFF. CDR3 in DNA: TGTGCTAGCAGCCCGGTAGCGGGGACCTACAATGAGCAGTTCTTC.

The chain links TRBV15 to TRBJ2-1, with a possible D match to TRBD1 (5 bases). Germline V gives CDR1 LNHNV, CDR2 YYDKDF (reference sequence). V was trimmed by 6 bases and J by 10 bases, leaving 13 bases between them. CDR3 size: 12 residues. Written as DNA, the CDR3 is TGTGCCACCAGTAAGGGGCTGGGGGAGCAGTTCTTC. This sequence encodes CATSKGLGEQFF.

The genes are TRBV4-2 and TRBJ2-3; D remains ambiguous. V was clipped by 4 bases and J by 3 bases, with 5 bases between them. Germline values: CDR1 LGHNA, CDR2 YNFKEQ. The CDR3 sequence is 12 residues long. The CDR3 region is CASSRTTDTQYF. CDR3 nucleotides: TGTGCCAGCAGCCGAACTACAGATACGCAGTATTTT.

V is TRBV5-6 and J is TRBJ2-1; TRBD1 is a possible D gene (5 bases). With 1 base removed from V and 4 bases from J, the gap between germline ends came to 12 bases. The CDR3 contains 15 residues. The germline gives CDR1 SGHDT, CDR2 YYEEEE. CDR3 in DNA: TGTGCCAGCAGCTTGTTTGGCAGGGATTACAATGAGCAGTTCTTC. Translating it yields CASSLFGRDYNEQFF.

V is TRBV11-2 and J is TRBJ2-1; the D gene is possibly TRBD1 (6 bases). V lost 8 bases and J 4 bases, leaving 12 bases between the germline ends. The CDR3 spans 13 residues. CDR1 and CDR2 from the germline V gene are SGHAT and FQNNGV. This chain's CDR3 is CASSGARYNEQFF. CDR3 in DNA: TGTGCCAGCTCAGGGGCCCGATACAATGAGCAGTTCTTC.

The J gene is TRBJ2-1, the V gene TRBV6-6; either TRBD1 or TRBD2 may supply D (5 bases each). V was trimmed by 8 bases and J by 5 bases, leaving 19 bases between them. The CDR3 consists of 15 residues. Germline values: CDR1 MNHNY, CDR2 SVGAGI (reference sequence). The CDR3 reads CASLPREMAHNEQFF. The CDR3 nucleotides read TGTGCCAGCCTGCCCAGGGAGATGGCACACAATGAGCAGTTCTTC.

The chain has TRBV28 and TRBJ2-7; TRBD1 matches 8 bases. V shed 5 bases and J 5 bases; nucleotides not matched to a gene: 8. Germline V lookup: CDR1 MDHEN, CDR2 SYDVKM. CDR3 size: 14 residues. As DNA, the CDR3 is TGTGCCAGCAGTCCCTCTGACAGGGGCCACGAGCAGTACTTC. It encodes CASSPSDRGHEQYF.

V and J are TRBV29-1 and TRBJ2-1, with D tentatively TRBD1 (5 bases). V shed 1 base and J shed 4 bases, with 11 bases lying between them. The CDR3 has 14 amino acids. Germline V gene sequence: CDR1 SQVTM, CDR2 ANQGSEA. The CDR3 coding sequence is TGCAGCGTTGAAGGAAGGGGTGGGTACAATGAGCAGTTCTTC. Amino acid sequence: CSVEGRGGYNEQFF.

The chain carries TRBV15 and TRBJ2-3, with D unclear. Germline lookup yields CDR1 LNHNV and CDR2 YYDKDF (reference sequence). The CDR3 runs to 15 residues. V was cut by 0 bases and J by 4 bases, with 11 bases left in between. The CDR3 loop is CATSRDGIEADTQYF. CDR3 nucleotides: TGTGCCACCAGCAGAGATGGGATAGAAGCAGATACGCAGTATTTT. The full variable domain, rest sourced from reference TRBV15 and TRBJ2-3, is DAMVIQNPRYQVTQFGKPVTLSCSQTLNHNVMYWYQQKSSQAPKLLFHYYDKDFNNEADTPDNFQSRRPNTSFCFLDIRSPGLGDTAMYLCATSRDGIEADTQYFGPGTRLTVL.

V is TRBV29-1 and J is TRBJ2-3; 10 bases are a match to TRBD1. V lost 1 base to trimming and J lost 4 bases; unmatched junction nucleotides: 8. Germline CDR1 and CDR2: SQVTM and ANQGSEA. The CDR3 consists of 16 residues. The CDR3 DNA reads as TGCAGCGTTGAAGGGGTGCGACAGGGGGCGGCAGATACGCAGTATTTT. It codes for CSVEGVRQGAADTQYF.

The CDR3 DNA follows: TGTGCCAGCAGCTTAACCCCCTACGAGCAGTACTTC. It is translated as CASSLTPYEQYF. This chain connects TRBV7-9 to TRBJ2-7, with D uncertain. Germline values: CDR1 SEHNR, CDR2 FQNEAQ (reference sequence). V lost 2 bases and J 2 bases, leaving 4 bases between the germline ends. The CDR3 consists of 12 residues.